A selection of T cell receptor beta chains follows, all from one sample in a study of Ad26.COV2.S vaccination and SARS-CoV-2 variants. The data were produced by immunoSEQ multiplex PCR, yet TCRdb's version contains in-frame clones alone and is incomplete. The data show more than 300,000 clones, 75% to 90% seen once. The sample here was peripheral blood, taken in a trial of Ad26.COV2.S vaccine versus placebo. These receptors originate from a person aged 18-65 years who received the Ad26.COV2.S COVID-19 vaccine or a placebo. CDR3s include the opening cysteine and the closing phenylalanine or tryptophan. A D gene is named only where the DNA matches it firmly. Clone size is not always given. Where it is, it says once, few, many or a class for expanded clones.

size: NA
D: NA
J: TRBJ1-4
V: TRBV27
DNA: TGTGCCAGCAGTTTAGGACTGCGTGAAAAACTGTTTTTT
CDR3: CASSLGLREKLFF

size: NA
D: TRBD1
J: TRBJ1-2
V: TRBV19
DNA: TGTGCCAGTAGTATAGCCCCGGACAGGGCCCGCTATGGCTACACCTTC
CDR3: CASSIAPDRARYGYTF

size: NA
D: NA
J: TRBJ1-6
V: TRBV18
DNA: TGTGCCAGCTCGCTCGACAGAGACCCAAATTCACCCCTCCACTTT
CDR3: CASSLDRDPNSPLHF

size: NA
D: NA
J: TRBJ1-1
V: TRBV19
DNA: TGTGCCAGTAGTCTAGACAGGAACACTGAAGCTTTCTTT
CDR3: CASSLDRNTEAFF

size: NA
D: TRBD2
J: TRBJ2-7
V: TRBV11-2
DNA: TGTGCCAGCAGCTCGGGACTAGCGGGAGGGCCTTCCTACGAGCAGTACTTC
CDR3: CASSSGLAGGPSYEQYF

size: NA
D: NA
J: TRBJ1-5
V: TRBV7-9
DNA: TGTGCCAGCAGCTTACAGGGGTATCAGCCCCAGCATTTT
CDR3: CASSLQGYQPQHF

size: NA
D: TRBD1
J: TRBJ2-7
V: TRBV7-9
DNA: TGTGCCAGCACCGACAGGGGGTCGCCCTACGAGCAGTACTTC
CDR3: CASTDRGSPYEQYF

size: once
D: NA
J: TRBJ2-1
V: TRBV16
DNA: TGTGCCAGCAGGGGGCTCCTTACCGACAGTCGTTCCTACAATGAGCAGTTCTTC
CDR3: CASRGLLTDSRSYNEQFF

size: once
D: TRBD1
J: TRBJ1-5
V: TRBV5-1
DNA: TGCGCCAGCAGCGTGGGACAGGGGGCTGGAGAGCCCCAGCATTTT
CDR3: CASSVGQGAGEPQHF

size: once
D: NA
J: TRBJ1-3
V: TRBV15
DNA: TGTGCCACCAGCAGAGATTTGGGGCGCTCTGGAAACACCATATATTTT
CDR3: CATSRDLGRSGNTIYF

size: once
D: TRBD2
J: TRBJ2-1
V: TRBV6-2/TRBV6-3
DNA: TGTGCCAGCAGTTTAATCCTCATTACTAGCGGGAGTTACAATGAGCAGTTCTTC
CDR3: CASSLILITSGSYNEQFF

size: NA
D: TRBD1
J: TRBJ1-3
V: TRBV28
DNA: TGTGCCAGCAGTTTATATGGGGACAGCTCTGGAAACACCATATATTTT
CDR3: CASSLYGDSSGNTIYF

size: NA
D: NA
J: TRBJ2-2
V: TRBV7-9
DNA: TGTGCCAGCAGCTCGACAGCTCCCGGGGAGCTGTTTTTT
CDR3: CASSSTAPGELFF

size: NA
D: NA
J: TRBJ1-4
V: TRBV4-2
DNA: TGTGCCAGCAGCCAAGTCGGTGGGGGAGAGGGTGAAAAACTGTTTTTT
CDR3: CASSQVGGGEGEKLFF

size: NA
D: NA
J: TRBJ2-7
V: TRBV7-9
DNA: TGTGCCAGCAGCTTATCCCAGGGTGACGAGCAGTACTTC
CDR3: CASSLSQGDEQYF

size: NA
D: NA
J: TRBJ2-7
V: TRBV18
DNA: TGTGCCAGCTCACCATCGGGAGATAACTACGAGCAGTACTTC
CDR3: CASSPSGDNYEQYF

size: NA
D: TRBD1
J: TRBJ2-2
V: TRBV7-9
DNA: TGTGCCAGCAGCTCGCCCAGGGGACAGCCCACCGGGGAGCTGTTTTTT
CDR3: CASSSPRGQPTGELFF

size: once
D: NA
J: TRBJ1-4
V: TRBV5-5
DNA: TGTGCCAGCAGCTCACAGATTTCAACTAATGAAAAACTGTTTTTT
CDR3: CASSSQISTNEKLFF

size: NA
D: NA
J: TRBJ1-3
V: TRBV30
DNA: TGTGCCTGGGACTTCTCTGGAAACACCATATATTTT
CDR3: CAWDFSGNTIYF

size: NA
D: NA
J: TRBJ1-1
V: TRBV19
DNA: TGTGCCAGTAGTGCCAGGGTTAACACTGAAGCTTTCTTT
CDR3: CASSARVNTEAFF

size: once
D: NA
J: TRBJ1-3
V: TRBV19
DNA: TGTGCCAGTACCTCAGCGATCTCTGGAAACACCATATATTTT
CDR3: CASTSAISGNTIYF

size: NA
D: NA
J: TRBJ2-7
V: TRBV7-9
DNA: TGTGCCAGCAGTCAAGTTCAGGCAGGCGGACCCTACGAGCAGTACTTC
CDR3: CASSQVQAGGPYEQYF

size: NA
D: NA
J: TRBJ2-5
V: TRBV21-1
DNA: TGTGCCAGCAGCAAAGGCGCAGGTGGGATTCAAGAGACCCAGTACTTC
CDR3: CASSKGAGGIQETQYF

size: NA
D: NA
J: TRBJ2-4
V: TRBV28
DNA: TGTGCCAGCGACCAACAGGGAGGTGGGAACATTCAGTACTTC
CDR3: CASDQQGGGNIQYF

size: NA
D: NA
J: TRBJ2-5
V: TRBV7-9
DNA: TGTGCCAGCAGCTTAGGGGCCGAATTGTACCAAGAGACCCAGTACTTC
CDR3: CASSLGAELYQETQYF

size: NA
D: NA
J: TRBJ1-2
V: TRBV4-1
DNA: TGCGCCAGCAGCCTAGATACAGGATACTATGGCTACACCTTC
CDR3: CASSLDTGYYGYTF

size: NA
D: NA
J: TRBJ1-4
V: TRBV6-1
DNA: TGTGCCAGCAGTGGAAGGACCGGGACGTCAAATGAAAAACTGTTTTTT
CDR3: CASSGRTGTSNEKLFF

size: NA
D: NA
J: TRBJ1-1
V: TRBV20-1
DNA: TGCAGTGCTAGTCTCCCGGGGGGGCGGAACACTGAAGCTTTCTTT
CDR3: CSASLPGGRNTEAFF

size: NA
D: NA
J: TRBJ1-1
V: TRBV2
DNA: TGTGCCAGCGGGTCAGGACCTGAAGCTTTCTTT
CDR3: CASGSGPEAFF

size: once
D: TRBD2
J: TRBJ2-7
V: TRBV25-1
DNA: TGTGCCAGCAGTAAGACTAGCGGGAGCGTCGGCGAGCAGTACTTC
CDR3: CASSKTSGSVGEQYF

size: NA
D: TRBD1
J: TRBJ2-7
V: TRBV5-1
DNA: TGCGCCAGCAGCCCGGGACAGATCTCCTACGAGCAGTACTTC
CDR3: CASSPGQISYEQYF

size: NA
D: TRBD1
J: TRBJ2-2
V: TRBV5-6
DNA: TGTGCCAGCAGCGTAACAGGGGGCTCGCGCACCGGGGAGCTGTTTTTT
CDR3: CASSVTGGSRTGELFF

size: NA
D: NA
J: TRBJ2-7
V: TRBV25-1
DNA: TGTGCCAGCAGTAACCCCGGACAGAGCTCCTACGAGCAGTACTTC
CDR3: CASSNPGQSSYEQYF

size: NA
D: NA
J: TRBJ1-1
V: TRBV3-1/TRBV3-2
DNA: TGTGCCAGCACCCCGACAGTGAACACTGAAGCTTTCTTT
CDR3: CASTPTVNTEAFF

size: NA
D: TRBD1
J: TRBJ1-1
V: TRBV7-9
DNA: TGTGCCAGCAGCTACCGGGACAGGAACACTGAAGCTTTCTTT
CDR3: CASSYRDRNTEAFF

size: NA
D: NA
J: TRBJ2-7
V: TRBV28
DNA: TGTGCCAGCAGTTTGTCGGGGGGCCCCTACGAGCAGTACTTC
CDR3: CASSLSGGPYEQYF

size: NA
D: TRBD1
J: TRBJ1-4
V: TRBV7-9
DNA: TGTGCCAGCAGCACATGGGACAGGAGGATGGGAAAACTGTTTTTT
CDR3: CASSTWDRRMGKLFF

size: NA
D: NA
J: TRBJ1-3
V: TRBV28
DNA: TGTGCCAGCAGTCACAGGTCCTCTGGAAACACCATATATTTT
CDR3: CASSHRSSGNTIYF

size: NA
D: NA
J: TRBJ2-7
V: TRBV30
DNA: TGTGCCTGGAGTGCCACGGGACGGACCTACGAGCAGTACTTC
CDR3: CAWSATGRTYEQYF

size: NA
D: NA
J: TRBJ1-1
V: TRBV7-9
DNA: TGTGCCAGCAGCTTTACGAACACTGAAGCTTTCTTT
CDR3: CASSFTNTEAFF

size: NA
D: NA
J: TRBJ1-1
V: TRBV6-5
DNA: TGTGCCAGCTCTGGATGGGGGCCGGCCACTGAAGCTTTCTTT
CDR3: CASSGWGPATEAFF

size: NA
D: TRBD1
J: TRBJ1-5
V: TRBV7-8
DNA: TGTGCCAGCAGCCCCCGGGACAGTAGCAATCAGCCCCAGCATTTT
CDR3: CASSPRDSSNQPQHF

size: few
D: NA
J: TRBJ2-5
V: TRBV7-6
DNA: TGTGCCAGCAGCTTAGCCAGGCGGTACCAAGAGACCCAGTACTTC
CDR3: CASSLARRYQETQYF

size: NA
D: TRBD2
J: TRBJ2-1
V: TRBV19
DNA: TGTGCCAGTAGTACCTCTAGCGGGAGAGCCAATGAGCAGTTCTTC
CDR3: CASSTSSGRANEQFF

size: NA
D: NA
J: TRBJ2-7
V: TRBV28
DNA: TGTGCCGGACGGGATCCTTTGACCTACGAGCAGTACTTC
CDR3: CAGRDPLTYEQYF

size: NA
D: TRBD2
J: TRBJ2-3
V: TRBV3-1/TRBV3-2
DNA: TGTGCCAGCAGCTCGCGGACTAGTAAAACAGATACGCAGTATTTT
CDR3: CASSSRTSKTDTQYF

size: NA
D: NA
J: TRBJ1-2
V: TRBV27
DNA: TGTGCCAGCAGTTTACTGCCGAACTATGGCTACACCTTC
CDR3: CASSLLPNYGYTF

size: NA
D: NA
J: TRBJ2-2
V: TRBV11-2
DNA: TGTGCCAGCAGCTTAGCCACAGGGTTCGGCACCGGGGAGCTGTTTTTT
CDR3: CASSLATGFGTGELFF

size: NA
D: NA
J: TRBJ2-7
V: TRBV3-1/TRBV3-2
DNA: TGTGCCAGCAGCCAAGATTTTCATCGAGGAAACAAGCAGTACTTC
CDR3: CASSQDFHRGNKQYF

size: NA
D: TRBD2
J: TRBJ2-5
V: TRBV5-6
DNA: TGTGCCAGCAGCTTGGTCGGGGGGAGAAAGACCCAGTACTTC
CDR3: CASSLVGGRKTQYF

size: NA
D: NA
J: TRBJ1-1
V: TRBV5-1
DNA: TGCGCCAGCAGCTTGAATGCAGGGAACACTGAAGCTTTCTTT
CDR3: CASSLNAGNTEAFF

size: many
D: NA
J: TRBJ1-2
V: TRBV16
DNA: TGTGCCAGCAGCCCCGTCCAAAACGGGGGCTACACCTTC
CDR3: CASSPVQNGGYTF

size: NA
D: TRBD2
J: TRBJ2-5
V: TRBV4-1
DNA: TGCGCCAGCAGCCTTCGGACTAGCGGGAGTTCATTGGCTTACCAAGAGACCCAGTACTTC
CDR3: CASSLRTSGSSLAYQETQYF

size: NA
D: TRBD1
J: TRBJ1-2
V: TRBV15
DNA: TGTGCCACCAGCAGCGGGACAGGGTCATATGGCTACACCTTC
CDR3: CATSSGTGSYGYTF

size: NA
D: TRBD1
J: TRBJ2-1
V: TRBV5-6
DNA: TGTGCCAGCAGCCCCGGACAGGTCTACAATGAGCAGTTCTTC
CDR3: CASSPGQVYNEQFF

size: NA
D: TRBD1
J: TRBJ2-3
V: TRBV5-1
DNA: TGCGCCAGCAGCTTGGGGGCAGGGGGAGATACGCAGTATTTT
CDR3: CASSLGAGGDTQYF

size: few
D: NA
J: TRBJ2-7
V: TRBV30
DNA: TGTGCCTGGAGTGAGAGGGACGCCTTCTACGAGCAGTACTTC
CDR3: CAWSERDAFYEQYF